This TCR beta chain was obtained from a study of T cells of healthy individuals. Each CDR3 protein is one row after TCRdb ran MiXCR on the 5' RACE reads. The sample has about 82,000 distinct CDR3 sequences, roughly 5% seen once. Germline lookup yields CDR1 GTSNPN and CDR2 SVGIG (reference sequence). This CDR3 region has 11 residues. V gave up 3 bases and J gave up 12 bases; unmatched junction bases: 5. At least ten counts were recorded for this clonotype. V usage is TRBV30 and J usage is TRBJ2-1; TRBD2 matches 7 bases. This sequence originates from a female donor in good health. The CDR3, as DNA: TGTGCCTGGAGGGGGGGGACGGCGCAGTTCTTC. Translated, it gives CAWRGGTAQFF.